This T cell receptor beta chain was observed in a study of T cell repertoires in cytomegalovirus infection. The CDR3 spans 14 residues. V shed 4 bases and J 3 bases; nucleotides not matched to a gene: 5. Germline V gives CDR1 LNHDA, CDR2 SQIVND (reference sequence). This clonotype was detected a few times. TCRdb reprocessed the reads via MiXCR and lists one record per CDR3 protein. Seen here are nearly 550,000 distinct CDR3 sequences, 16% observed once, and the top ten hold more than 20%. This TCR derives from a human donor in good health (CMV status not recorded). Some clones in this sample may be carry-over from other donors' samples. Sequencing was performed on CD8+ T cells from PBMCs. The chain has TRBV19 and TRBJ2-5; 7 bases map to TRBD1. The CDR3 sequence is CASSTTGVEETQYF. CDR3 sequence (DNA): TGTGCCAGTAGTACTACAGGGGTAGAAGAGACCCAGTACTTC. The variable domain in full, completed from reference TRBV19 and TRBJ2-5, reads DGGITQSPKYLFRKEGQNVTLSCEQNLNHDAMYWYRQDPGQGLRLIYYSQIVNDFQKGDIAEGYSVSREKKESFPLTVTSAQKNPTAFYLCASSTTGVEETQYFGPGTRLLVL.